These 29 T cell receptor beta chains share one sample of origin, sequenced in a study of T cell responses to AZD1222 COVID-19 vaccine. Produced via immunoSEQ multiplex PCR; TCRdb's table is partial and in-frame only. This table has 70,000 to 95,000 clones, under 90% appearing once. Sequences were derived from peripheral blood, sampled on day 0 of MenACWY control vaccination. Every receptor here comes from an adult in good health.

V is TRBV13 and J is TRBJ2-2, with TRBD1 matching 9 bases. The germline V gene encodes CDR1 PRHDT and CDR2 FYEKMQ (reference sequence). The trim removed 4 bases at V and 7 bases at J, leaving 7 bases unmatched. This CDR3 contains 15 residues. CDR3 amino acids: CASSSDGTGSGELFF. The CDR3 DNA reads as TGTGCCAGCAGCTCCGACGGGACAGGGAGCGGGGAGCTGTTTTTT.

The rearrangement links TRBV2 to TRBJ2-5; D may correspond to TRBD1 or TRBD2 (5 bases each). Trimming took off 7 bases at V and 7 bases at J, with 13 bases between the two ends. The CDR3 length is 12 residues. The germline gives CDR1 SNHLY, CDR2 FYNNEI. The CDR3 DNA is TGTGCCAGCACCTGGGGGACCGGGACCCAGTACTTC. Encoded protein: CASTWGTGTQYF.

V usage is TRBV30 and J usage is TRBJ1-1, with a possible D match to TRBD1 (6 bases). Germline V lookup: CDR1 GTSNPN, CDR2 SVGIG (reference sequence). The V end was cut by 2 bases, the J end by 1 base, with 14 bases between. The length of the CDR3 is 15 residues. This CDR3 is CAWSLGPGQNTEAFF. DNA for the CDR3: TGTGCCTGGAGTCTAGGACCGGGACAGAACACTGAAGCTTTCTTT.

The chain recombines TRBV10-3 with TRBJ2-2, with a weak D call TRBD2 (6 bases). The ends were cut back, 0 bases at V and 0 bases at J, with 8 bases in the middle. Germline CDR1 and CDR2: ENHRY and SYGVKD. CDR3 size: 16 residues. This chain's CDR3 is CAISESAGSNTGELFF. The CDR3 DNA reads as TGTGCCATCAGTGAGTCGGCGGGATCGAACACCGGGGAGCTGTTTTTT.

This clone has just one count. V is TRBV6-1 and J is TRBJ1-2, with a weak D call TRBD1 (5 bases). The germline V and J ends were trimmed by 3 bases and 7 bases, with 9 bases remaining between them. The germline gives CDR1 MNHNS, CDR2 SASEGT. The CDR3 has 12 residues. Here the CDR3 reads CASSDRAGGYTF. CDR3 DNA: TGTGCCAGCAGTGACAGGGCGGGTGGCTACACCTTC.

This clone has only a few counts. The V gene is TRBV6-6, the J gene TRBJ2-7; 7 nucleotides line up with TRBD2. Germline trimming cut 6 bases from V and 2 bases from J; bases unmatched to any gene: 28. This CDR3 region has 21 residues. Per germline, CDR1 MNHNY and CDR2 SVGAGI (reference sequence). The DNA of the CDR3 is TGTGCCAGCAGCTTGGGAGAACTTGGGGGGGTGCGGCAGAGGATACCCTACGAGCAGTACTTC. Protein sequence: CASSLGELGGVRQRIPYEQYF.

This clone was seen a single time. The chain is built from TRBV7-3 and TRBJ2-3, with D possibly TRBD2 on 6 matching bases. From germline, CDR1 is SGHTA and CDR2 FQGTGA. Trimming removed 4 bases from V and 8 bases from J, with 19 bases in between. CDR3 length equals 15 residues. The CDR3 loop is CASSSPILGTGTQYF. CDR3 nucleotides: TGTGCCAGCAGCTCCCCTATACTAGGGACTGGTACGCAGTATTTT. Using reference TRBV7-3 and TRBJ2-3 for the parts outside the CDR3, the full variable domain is GAGVSQTPSNKVTEKGKYVELRCDPISGHTALYWYRQSLGQGPEFLIYFQGTGAADDSGLPNDRFFAVRPEGSVSTLKIQRTERGDSAVYLCASSSPILGTGTQYFGPGTRLTVL.

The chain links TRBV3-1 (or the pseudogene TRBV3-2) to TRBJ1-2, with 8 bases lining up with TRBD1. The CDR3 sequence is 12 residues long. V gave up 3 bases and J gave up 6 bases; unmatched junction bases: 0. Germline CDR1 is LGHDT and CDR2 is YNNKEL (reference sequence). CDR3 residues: CASSQTGDGYTF. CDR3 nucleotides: TGTGCCAGCAGCCAGACAGGGGATGGCTACACCTTC.

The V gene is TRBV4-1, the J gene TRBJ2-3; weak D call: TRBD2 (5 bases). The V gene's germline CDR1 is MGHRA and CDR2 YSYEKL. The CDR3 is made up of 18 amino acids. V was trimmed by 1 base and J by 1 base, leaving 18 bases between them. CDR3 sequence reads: CASSQVAGGPLGTDTQYF. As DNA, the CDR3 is TGCGCCAGCAGCCAAGTGGCGGGTGGTCCTCTCGGCACAGATACGCAGTATTTT.

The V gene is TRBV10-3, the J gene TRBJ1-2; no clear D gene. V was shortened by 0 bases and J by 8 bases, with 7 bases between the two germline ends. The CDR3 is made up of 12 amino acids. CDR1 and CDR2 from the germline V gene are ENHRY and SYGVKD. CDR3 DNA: TGTGCCATCAGTGAGTCGAGGCGGGGCTACACCTTC. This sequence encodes CAISESRRGYTF.

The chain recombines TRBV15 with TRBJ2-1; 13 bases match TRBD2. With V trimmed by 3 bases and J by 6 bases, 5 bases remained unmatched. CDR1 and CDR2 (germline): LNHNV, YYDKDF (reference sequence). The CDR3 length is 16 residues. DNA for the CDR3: TGTGCCACCAGCAGTGAGACTAGCGGGGGGACCAATGAGCAGTTCTTC. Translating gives CATSSETSGGTNEQFF. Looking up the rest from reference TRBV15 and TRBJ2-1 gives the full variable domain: DAMVIQNPRYQVTQFGKPVTLSCSQTLNHNVMYWYQQKSSQAPKLLFHYYDKDFNNEADTPDNFQSRRPNTSFCFLDIRSPGLGDTAMYLCATSSETSGGTNEQFFGPGTRLTVL.

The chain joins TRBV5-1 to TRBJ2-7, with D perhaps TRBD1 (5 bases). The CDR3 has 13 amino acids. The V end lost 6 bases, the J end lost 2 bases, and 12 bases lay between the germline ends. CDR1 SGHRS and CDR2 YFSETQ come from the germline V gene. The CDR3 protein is CASKGSGTYEQYF. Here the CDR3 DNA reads TGCGCCAGCAAAGGATCAGGGACCTACGAGCAGTACTTC. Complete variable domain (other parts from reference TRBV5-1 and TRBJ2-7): KAGVTQTPRYLIKTRGQQVTLSCSPISGHRSVSWYQQTPGQGLQFLFEYFSETQRNKGNFPGRFSGRQFSNSRSEMNVSTLELGDSALYLCASKGSGTYEQYFGPGTRLTVT.

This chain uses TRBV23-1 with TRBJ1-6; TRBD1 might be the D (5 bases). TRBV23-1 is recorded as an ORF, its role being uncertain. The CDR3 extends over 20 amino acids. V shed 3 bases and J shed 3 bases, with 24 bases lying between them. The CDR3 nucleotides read TGCGCCAGCAGTCACGGGGGTGGACAAGGGGCCTCCCTCTATAATTCACCCCTCCACTTT. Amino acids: CASSHGGGQGASLYNSPLHF.

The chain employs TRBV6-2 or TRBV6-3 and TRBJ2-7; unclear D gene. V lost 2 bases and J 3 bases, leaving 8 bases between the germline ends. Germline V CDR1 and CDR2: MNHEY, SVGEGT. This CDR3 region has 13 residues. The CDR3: CASSYDFYYEQYF. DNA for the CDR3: TGTGCCAGCAGTTACGACTTCTACTACGAGCAGTACTTC.

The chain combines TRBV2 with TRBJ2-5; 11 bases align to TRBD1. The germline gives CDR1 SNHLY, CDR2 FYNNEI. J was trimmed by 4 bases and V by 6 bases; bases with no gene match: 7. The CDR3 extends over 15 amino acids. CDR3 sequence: CASSAGTGGIETQYF. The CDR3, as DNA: TGTGCCAGCAGCGCCGGGACAGGGGGGATAGAGACCCAGTACTTC.

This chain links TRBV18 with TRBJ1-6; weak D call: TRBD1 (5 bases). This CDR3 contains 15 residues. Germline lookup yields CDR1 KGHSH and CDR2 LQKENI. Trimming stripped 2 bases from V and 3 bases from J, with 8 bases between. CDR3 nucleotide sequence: TGTGCCAGCTCACCAATGGGGGACTATAATTCACCCCTCCACTTT. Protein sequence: CASSPMGDYNSPLHF.

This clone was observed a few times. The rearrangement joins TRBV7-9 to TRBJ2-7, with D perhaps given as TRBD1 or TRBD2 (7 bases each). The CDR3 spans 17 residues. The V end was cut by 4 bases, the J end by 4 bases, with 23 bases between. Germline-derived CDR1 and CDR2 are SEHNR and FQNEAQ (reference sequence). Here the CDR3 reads CASSSPGGTAGLYEQYF. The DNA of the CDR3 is TGTGCCAGCAGCTCCCCCGGGGGGACAGCAGGATTGTACGAGCAGTACTTC.

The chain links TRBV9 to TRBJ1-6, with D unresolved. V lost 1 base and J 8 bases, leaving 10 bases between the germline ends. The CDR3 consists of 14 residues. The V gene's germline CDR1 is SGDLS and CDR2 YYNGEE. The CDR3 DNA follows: TGTGCCAGCAGCGTAACCGACGGATATTCACCCCTCCACTTT. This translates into CASSVTDGYSPLHF.

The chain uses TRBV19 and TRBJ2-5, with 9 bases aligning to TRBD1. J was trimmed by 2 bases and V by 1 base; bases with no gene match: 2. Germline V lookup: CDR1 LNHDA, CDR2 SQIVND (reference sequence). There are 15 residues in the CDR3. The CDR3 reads CASSIGDREQETQYF. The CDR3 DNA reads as TGTGCCAGTAGTATAGGGGACAGGGAACAAGAGACCCAGTACTTC.

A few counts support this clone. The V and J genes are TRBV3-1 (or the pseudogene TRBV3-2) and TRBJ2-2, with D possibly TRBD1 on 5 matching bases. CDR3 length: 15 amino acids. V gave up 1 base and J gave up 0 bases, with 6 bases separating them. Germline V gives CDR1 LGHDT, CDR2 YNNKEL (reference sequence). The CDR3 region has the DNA TGTGCCAGCAGCCAAGCAGGGCCGAACACCGGGGAGCTGTTTTTT. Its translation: CASSQAGPNTGELFF.

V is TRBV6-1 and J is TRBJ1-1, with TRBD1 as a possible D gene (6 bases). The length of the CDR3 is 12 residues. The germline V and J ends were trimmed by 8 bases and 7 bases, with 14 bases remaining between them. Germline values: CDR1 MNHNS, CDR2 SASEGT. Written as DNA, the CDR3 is TGTGCCAGCGGACTCCAGGGGAGTGAAGCTTTCTTT. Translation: CASGLQGSEAFF.

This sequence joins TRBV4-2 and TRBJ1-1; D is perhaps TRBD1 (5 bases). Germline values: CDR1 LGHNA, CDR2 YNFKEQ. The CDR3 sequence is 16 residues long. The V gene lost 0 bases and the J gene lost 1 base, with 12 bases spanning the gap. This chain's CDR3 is CASSQEILDKNTEAFF. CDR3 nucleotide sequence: TGTGCCAGCAGCCAAGAAATTCTGGACAAGAACACTGAAGCTTTCTTT.

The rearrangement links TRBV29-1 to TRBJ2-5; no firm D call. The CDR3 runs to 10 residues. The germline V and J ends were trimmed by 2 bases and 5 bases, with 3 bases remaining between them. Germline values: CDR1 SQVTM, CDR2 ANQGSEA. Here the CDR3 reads CSVEMETQYF. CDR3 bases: TGCAGCGTTGAAATGGAGACCCAGTACTTC.

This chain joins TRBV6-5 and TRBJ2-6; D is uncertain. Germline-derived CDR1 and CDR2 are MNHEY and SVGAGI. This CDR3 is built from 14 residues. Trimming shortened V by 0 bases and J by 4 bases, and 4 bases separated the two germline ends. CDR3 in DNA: TGTGCCAGCAGTTACTCGACCGGGGCCAACGTCCTGACTTTC. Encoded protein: CASSYSTGANVLTF.

The CDR3 here is CASSGAGGFGQPQHF. The CDR3 DNA reads TGTGCCAGCAGTGGTGCAGGGGGTTTTGGTCAGCCCCAGCATTTT. The chain employs TRBV2 and TRBJ1-5; 7 bases agree with TRBD1. The CDR3 extends over 15 amino acids. In germline, CDR1 is SNHLY, CDR2 FYNNEI. Germline trimming cut 4 bases from V and 6 bases from J; bases unmatched to any gene: 9.

CDR3 protein: CSVHVQNTEAFF. The CDR3 DNA sequence: TGCAGCGTTCACGTACAGAACACTGAAGCTTTCTTT. V is TRBV29-1 and J is TRBJ1-1; D call uncertain. The CDR3 spans 12 residues. CDR1 and CDR2 (germline): SQVTM, ANQGSEA. V dropped 5 bases and J dropped 1 base, with 8 bases sitting between them.

DNA of the CDR3: TGTGCCAGCAGCCAATCCGGGGCGAACTATGGCTACACCTTC. It translates to CASSQSGANYGYTF. This chain joins TRBV4-2 and TRBJ1-2, with D perhaps TRBD1 (5 bases). Germline V gives CDR1 LGHNA, CDR2 YNFKEQ. V dropped 2 bases and J dropped 2 bases, with 9 bases sitting between them. The CDR3 has 14 residues.

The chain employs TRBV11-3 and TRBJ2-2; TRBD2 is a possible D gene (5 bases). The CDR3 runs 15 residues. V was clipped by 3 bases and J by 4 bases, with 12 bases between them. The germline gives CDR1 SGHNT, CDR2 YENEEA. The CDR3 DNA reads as TGTGCCAGCAGCTTTGTGGGCGCGGGCACCGGGGAGCTGTTTTTT. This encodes CASSFVGAGTGELFF.

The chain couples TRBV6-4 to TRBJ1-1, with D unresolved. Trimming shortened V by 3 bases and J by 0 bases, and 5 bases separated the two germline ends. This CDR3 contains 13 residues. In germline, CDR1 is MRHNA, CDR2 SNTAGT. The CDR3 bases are TGTGCCAGCAGTGAGGGGTTGAACACTGAAGCTTTCTTT. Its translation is CASSEGLNTEAFF.